What follows are 20 T cell receptor beta chains derived from one specimen sequenced in a study of T cells in Graves' hyperthyroidism and ophthalmopathy (dated by TCRdb to about 2019). Libraries were constructed by multiplex PCR. Sequencing used an Illumina HiSeq 2000. The TCR beta CDR3 regions were amplified from RNA transcripts. For the first round of RT-PCR on the TCR CDR3, the HTBI primer set was used together with the Qiagen OneStep RT-PCR kit. TCRdb trimmed the raw reads at Q25, called clones with MiXCR and kept productive beta chains. Each record represents a unique CDR3 protein, reported with the most common genes and DNA among its rows. The sample has a few hundred thousand distinct CDR3 sequences on record, around 16% of them singletons. About 7% of the sample comes from the top ten. Sequenced input: blood. The receptors stem from a young woman with Graves' hyperthyroidism.

This clonotype showed up many times. The chain combines TRBV7-2 with TRBJ2-3; D is perhaps TRBD2 (6 bases). The CDR3 has 13 residues. V gave up 2 bases and J gave up 8 bases, with 11 bases separating them. In germline, CDR1 is SGHTA, CDR2 FQGNSA. The CDR3 is CASSLFSGATQYF. The CDR3 DNA sequence: TGTGCCAGCAGCTTATTTAGCGGAGCTACGCAGTATTTT.

The gene calls are TRBV9 and TRBJ2-3; 8 bases agree with TRBD1. CDR1 and CDR2 (germline): SGDLS, YYNGEE. The junction had 11 bases not matched to a gene; V was cut back by 3 bases and J by 2 bases. The length of the CDR3 is 17 residues. The DNA for the CDR3 is TGTGCCAGCAGCGCAAACTTCAGGACAGGGTTCACAGATACGCAGTATTTT. This codes for CASSANFRTGFTDTQYF. The full variable domain, rest sourced from reference TRBV9 and TRBJ2-3, is DSGVTQTPKHLITATGQRVTLRCSPRSGDLSVYWYQQSLDQGLQFLIQYYNGEERAKGNILERFSAQQFPDLHSELNLSSLELGDSALYFCASSANFRTGFTDTQYFGPGTRLTVL.

V and J are TRBV6-2 or TRBV6-3 and TRBJ2-1; TRBD2 aligns across 12 bases. The V segment lost 7 bases and the J segment 2 bases; nucleotides outside the gene matches: 18. This CDR3 region has 20 residues. Germline CDR1 is MNHEY and CDR2 is SVGEGT. In nucleotides, the CDR3 is TGTGCCAGCACCTCGCGAAGGCTAGCGGGAGGGCCGAGGACCTACAATGAGCAGTTCTTC. It yields the protein CASTSRRLAGGPRTYNEQFF.

This clonotype has only a few counts. CDR3 coding DNA: TGCGCCAGCAGCTTGAAGGGTACGGCGCCCCAGCATTTT. Protein: CASSLKGTAPQHF. V is TRBV5-1 and J is TRBJ1-5, with D unresolved. The germline CDR1 and CDR2 sequences are SGHRS and YFSETQ. Trimming shortened V by 1 base and J by 9 bases, and 11 bases separated the two germline ends. This CDR3 region has 13 residues.

The rearrangement uses TRBV18 and TRBJ1-4; 9 nucleotides align to TRBD1. Per the germline V gene, CDR1 is KGHSH and CDR2 is LQKENI. With 4 bases clipped from V and 4 bases from J, the junction kept 7 bases outside the gene matches. The CDR3 has 16 residues. The CDR3 bases are TGTGCCAGCTCACTGGTCGGGACAGGGAATAATGAAAAACTGTTTTTT. This translates into CASSLVGTGNNEKLFF.

The CDR3 bases are TGCAGTGCTAGAGGGCCAGGGGACTCCTACGAGCAGTACTTC. This gives the protein CSARGPGDSYEQYF. This chain connects TRBV20-1 to TRBJ2-7; a possible D gene is TRBD1 (6 bases). The CDR3 extends over 14 amino acids. The germline V gene encodes CDR1 DFQATT and CDR2 SNEGSKA (reference sequence). Trimming removed 1 base from V and 0 bases from J, with 10 bases in between.

This clonotype has just a few counts. The chain carries TRBV28 and TRBJ1-4, with 7 bases lining up with TRBD1. Per germline, CDR1 MDHEN and CDR2 SYDVKM. The CDR3 is 14 residues long. The junction had 8 bases not matched to a gene; V was cut back by 7 bases and J by 6 bases. CDR3 region: CASTETGRHEKLFF. In DNA, the CDR3 is TGTGCCAGCACGGAGACAGGGCGGCATGAAAAACTGTTTTTT. The full variable domain, with the rest looked up from reference TRBV28 and TRBJ1-4, is DVKVTQSSRYLVKRTGEKVFLECVQDMDHENMFWYRQDPGLGLRLIYFSYDVKMKEKGDIPEGYSVSREKKERFSLILESASTNQTSMYLCASTETGRHEKLFFGSGTQLSVL.

This clonotype turned up a few times. V gene TRBV25-1 combines with J gene TRBJ2-5, with 12 positions matching TRBD2. The CDR3 contains 15 residues. V trimming: 5 bases; J trimming: 4 bases; junction bases outside the gene matches: 5. The V gene's germline CDR1 is MGHDK and CDR2 SYGVNS. CDR3 DNA sequence: TGTGCCAGCAGTCGCCAGGGACTAGCGGGAGAGACCCAGTACTTC. Translated, it gives CASSRQGLAGETQYF.

This clonotype appeared a few times. The genes are TRBV6-2 or TRBV6-3 and TRBJ2-3; 7 nucleotides agree with TRBD1. Germline-derived CDR1 and CDR2 are MNHEY and SVGEGT. Unmatched junction bases numbered 14, after V lost 10 bases and J lost 1 base. The CDR3 spans 16 residues. The CDR3 protein is CATKPDRAPGTDTQYF. The CDR3, as DNA: TGTGCCACCAAACCCGACAGGGCTCCGGGCACAGATACGCAGTATTTT.

This clonotype was recorded once. This clone may be a read error of a much larger clone one base away. The rearrangement links TRBV30 to TRBJ2-2; tentatively, D is TRBD2 (5 bases). The CDR3 covers 11 residues. Per the germline V gene, CDR1 is GTSNPN and CDR2 is SVGIG (reference sequence). CDR3 sequence: CAWGFTGEPFF. The CDR3 DNA follows: TGTGCCTGGGGCTTTACCGGGGAGCCGTTTTTT.

The DNA of the CDR3 is TGTGCCAGCAGAGACGGACTAGCGGGAGACGAGCAGTTCTTC. Residues: CASRDGLAGDEQFF. The chain links TRBV9 to TRBJ2-1; TRBD2 aligns across 13 bases. The germline V gene has CDR1 SGDLS and CDR2 YYNGEE. Trimming took 5 bases from V and 10 from J; bases not matched to a gene: 6. The CDR3 contains 14 residues.

This clonotype occurred many times. The chain has TRBV7-2 and TRBJ2-7; D is perhaps TRBD1 (6 bases). Trimming removed 1 base from V and 6 bases from J, with 10 bases in between. This CDR3 has 13 amino acids. CDR1 and CDR2 from the germline V gene are SGHTA and FQGNSA. The CDR3 bases are TGTGCCAGCAGCTTAGGACAGGACGTCGAGCAGTACTTC. It yields the protein CASSLGQDVEQYF.

Ten or more counts support this clonotype. The rearrangement uses TRBV28 and TRBJ2-3; 10 bases map to TRBD2. Germline trimming cut 2 bases from V and 0 bases from J; bases unmatched to any gene: 5. The CDR3 is made up of 17 amino acids. Germline V gives CDR1 MDHEN, CDR2 SYDVKM. The CDR3 sequence: CASSLVGLATSTDTQYF. Here the CDR3 DNA reads TGTGCCAGCAGTTTAGTGGGACTAGCGACTAGCACAGATACGCAGTATTTT.

The V and J genes are TRBV27 and TRBJ2-7; perhaps TRBD1 as D (6 bases). Germline V gene data show CDR1 as MNHEY and CDR2 as SMNVEV (reference sequence). The CDR3 contains 14 residues. Trimming removed 5 bases at V and 5 bases at J, with 16 bases between. In DNA form, the CDR3 reads TGTGCCAGCAGTAACATCGAACAGGGTCACGAGCAGTACTTC. The encoded protein is CASSNIEQGHEQYF.

This clonotype appeared many times. The chain combines TRBV5-6 with TRBJ2-7; 9 nucleotides line up with TRBD2. The junction had 6 bases not matched to a gene; V was cut back by 4 bases and J by 4 bases. This CDR3 is built from 14 residues. Germline V lookup: CDR1 SGHDT, CDR2 YYEEEE. The CDR3 sequence: CASSNGLASYEQYF. Here the CDR3 DNA reads TGTGCCAGCAGCAACGGACTAGCGTCTTACGAGCAGTACTTC.

The chain carries TRBV2 and TRBJ2-1, with D tentatively TRBD2 (5 bases). This CDR3 contains 12 residues. Germline V CDR1 and CDR2: SNHLY, FYNNEI. V was cut by 6 bases and J by 6 bases, with 9 bases left in between. The CDR3 nucleotides are TGTGCCAGCAGGTTGGGAGCCAATGAGCAGTTCTTC. Amino acids: CASRLGANEQFF.

There are many counts of this clonotype. The rearrangement uses TRBV27 and TRBJ1-1; D is perhaps TRBD1 (5 bases). The V end lost 6 bases, the J end lost 1 base, and 18 bases lay between the germline ends. The CDR3 loop spans 16 amino acids. Germline V gene lookup returns CDR1 MNHEY and CDR2 SMNVEV (reference sequence). The CDR3 sequence: CASSRRTPLSNTEAFF. As DNA, the CDR3 is TGTGCCAGCAGCCGTAGGACACCCTTGTCGAACACTGAAGCTTTCTTT.

Notes on this clonotype: A read error may account for a junction end that differs from germline. J is TRBJ2-7 and V is TRBV3-1; 8 bases match TRBD2. The CDR3 has 17 amino acids. Germline assignment: CDR1 LGHDT and CDR2 YNNKEL (reference sequence). Written as DNA, the CDR3 is TGTGCCAGCAACCAAGAAGTACGCGGGAGGTGTATTTACGAGCAGTACTTC. Protein: CASNQEVRGRCIYEQYF.

The chain joins TRBV4-3 to TRBJ2-1, with TRBD2 identical over 9 bases. V was clipped by 4 bases and J by 2 bases; unmatched bases: 6. The CDR3 is made up of 16 amino acids. Per germline, CDR1 LGHNA and CDR2 YSLEER. CDR3 sequence reads: CASSRVAGEPYNEQFF. The CDR3 DNA reads TGCGCCAGCAGCCGGGTAGCGGGGGAGCCCTACAATGAGCAGTTCTTC.

The chain recombines TRBV7-8 with TRBJ2-5; D assignment may be TRBD1 or TRBD2 (5 bases each). The V end was cut by 4 bases, the J end by 3 bases, with 9 bases between. The CDR3 length is 13 residues. CDR1 and CDR2 from the germline V gene are SGHVS and FQNEAQ. CDR3 region: CASSSGPEETQYF. The CDR3 nucleotides read TGTGCCAGCAGCTCGGGACCGGAAGAGACCCAGTACTTC.